Listed here are 18 T cell receptor beta chains from one sample, sequenced in a study of glioma-infiltrating T cells after dendritic cell vaccination. Sequencing was performed with immunoSEQ multiplex PCR; in TCRdb, only in-frame clones are kept and a portion is missing. The data show around 87,000 clones, 75% to 90% seen once. Described time point: after dendritic cell vaccination, including at tumor progression/relapse. The material sequenced was blood, taken after dendritic cell vaccination. These receptors all stem from a human donor with glioblastoma.

Notes on this clone: Compared with germline, one end of the junction differs, possibly owing to a read error. Other DNA sequences in the sample encode the same CDR3. The genes are TRBV19 and TRBJ1-1; D remains ambiguous. CDR3 length equals 13 residues. Germline loops: CDR1 LNHDA, CDR2 SQIVND (reference sequence). The CDR3 region has the DNA TGTGCCAGTAGCGACATGTTGAACACTGAGGCTTTCTTT. Its protein product is CASSDMLNTEAFF.

The chain is built from TRBV29-1 and TRBJ1-1; D perhaps matches TRBD1 (5 bases). Germline-derived CDR1 and CDR2 are SQVTM and ANQGSEA. The CDR3 covers 14 residues. Trimming removed 3 bases at V and 5 bases at J, with 16 bases between. DNA for the CDR3: TGCAGCGTTGAGTGGTTTCAGGAGGGGACTGAAGCTTTCTTT. Protein product: CSVEWFQEGTEAFF.

The chain combines TRBV19 with TRBJ2-7, with TRBD1 matching over 10 bases. Germline assignment: CDR1 LNHDA and CDR2 SQIVND (reference sequence). The CDR3 has 14 amino acids. J gave up 0 bases and V 11 bases, and 7 bases lay outside the gene matches. The CDR3, as DNA: TGTGCCTCAACAAGGACAGGGGGCTCCTACGAGCAGTACTTC. This codes for CASTRTGGSYEQYF.

The chain is built from TRBV18 and TRBJ1-1; D call uncertain. Trimming shortened V by 0 bases and J by 3 bases, and 11 bases separated the two germline ends. CDR3 length: 15 amino acids. Germline V gives CDR1 KGHSH, CDR2 LQKENI. CDR3: CASSPPFGRYTEAFF. As DNA, the CDR3 is TGTGCCAGCTCACCACCGTTCGGGAGGTACACTGAAGCTTTCTTT.

This clone was picked up one time. The rearrangement links TRBV5-4 to TRBJ2-2; 8 bases match TRBD1. This CDR3 region has 17 residues. CDR1 is SGHNT, CDR2 YYREEE, per germline (reference sequence). V lost 4 bases to trimming and J lost 4 bases; unmatched junction nucleotides: 12. The CDR3 nucleotides are TGTGCCAGCAGCCCAACCGGAGGACAGGGAGGCACCGGGGAGCTGTTTTTT. Translated, it gives CASSPTGGQGGTGELFF.

The gene calls are TRBV19 and TRBJ1-6; D is possibly TRBD1 (5 bases). Germline CDR1 reads LNHDA; CDR2 reads SQIVND (reference sequence). This CDR3 is 14 amino acids long. Trimming took 6 bases from V and 8 from J, leaving 14 bases between them. The CDR3 loop reads CASSLSGGDSPLHF. In DNA, the CDR3 is TGTGCCAGTAGCCTCTCCGGGGGTGATTCACCCCTCCACTTT.

This chain joins TRBV5-1 and TRBJ1-1, with a tentative D call TRBD1 (6 bases). Germline CDR1 and CDR2: SGHRS and YFSETQ. V lost 3 bases and J lost 0, with 9 bases in between. This CDR3 comprises 14 residues. The CDR3 is CASSWTEMNTEAFF. Here the CDR3 DNA reads TGCGCCAGCAGCTGGACAGAGATGAACACTGAAGCTTTCTTT.

This sequence joins TRBV27 and TRBJ2-2, with 9 nucleotides matching TRBD1. Germline trimming cut 6 bases from V and 4 bases from J; bases unmatched to any gene: 15. The CDR3 covers 18 residues. Germline loops: CDR1 MNHEY, CDR2 SMNVEV (reference sequence). CDR3 amino acids: CASRNTGQGPLGTGELFF. CDR3 nucleotide sequence: TGTGCCAGCAGAAACACGGGACAGGGCCCTTTAGGCACCGGGGAGCTGTTTTTT.

V usage is TRBV7-9 and J usage is TRBJ1-6, with TRBD1 identical over 7 bases. CDR1 is SEHNR, CDR2 FQNEAQ, per germline (reference sequence). This CDR3 comprises 15 residues. The V segment lost 5 bases and the J segment 7 bases; nucleotides outside the gene matches: 8. CDR3 sequence: CASSESTGENSPLHF. The CDR3 DNA is TGTGCCAGCAGCGAGAGCACAGGGGAGAATTCACCCCTCCACTTT.

The gene calls are TRBV7-2 and TRBJ2-7; 8 bases match TRBD1. The germline gives CDR1 SGHTA, CDR2 FQGNSA. The CDR3 is 15 amino acids. Trimming cost V 1 base and J 4 bases; bases outside gene matches: 6. CDR3 sequence: CASSLEDRDGYEQYF. As DNA, the CDR3 is TGTGCCAGCAGCTTAGAGGACAGGGATGGTTACGAGCAGTACTTC.

The chain is built from TRBV7-2 and TRBJ1-6, with 7 nucleotides matching TRBD1. Germline CDR1 and CDR2: SGHTA and FQGNSA. CDR3 length: 14 residues. Germline trimming cut 3 bases from V and 10 bases from J; bases unmatched to any gene: 6. The CDR3 is CASSFKGGESPLHF. CDR3 DNA sequence: TGTGCCAGCAGCTTTAAAGGGGGCGAGTCACCCCTCCACTTT.

The chain is built from TRBV5-4 and TRBJ2-5; 11 positions agree with TRBD2. Trimming at V came to 0 bases and at J to 0 bases, leaving 10 bases not matched to a gene. This CDR3 is built from 19 residues. The germline CDR1 and CDR2 sequences are SGHNT and YYREEE (reference sequence). CDR3 sequence (DNA): TGTGCCAGCAGCTTGGTTGGCCTAGCGGGGGGCCATAACCAAGAGACCCAGTACTTC. Translation: CASSLVGLAGGHNQETQYF.

The rearrangement uses TRBV6-5 and TRBJ2-3; tentative D call: TRBD2 (6 bases). This CDR3 is built from 16 residues. V lost 0 bases to trimming and J lost 2 bases, with 12 bases between them. The germline gives CDR1 MNHEY, CDR2 SVGAGI. The CDR3 spells CASSYSGSGATDTQYF. CDR3 DNA: TGTGCCAGCAGTTACTCTGGTAGCGGAGCCACAGATACGCAGTATTTT.

The V call is TRBV6-1, the J call TRBJ2-5, with 7 bases lining up with TRBD1. The germline V gene encodes CDR1 MNHNS and CDR2 SASEGT. V shed 5 bases, J shed 1 base, and the junction held 4 bases outside the gene matches. This CDR3 has 14 residues. The chain's CDR3 is CASSNRDSQETQYF. CDR3 sequence (DNA): TGTGCCAGCAGTAACCGGGACAGCCAAGAGACCCAGTACTTC.

The chain links TRBV9 to TRBJ1-2; D might be TRBD1 (6 bases). In germline, CDR1 is SGDLS, CDR2 YYNGEE. This CDR3 spans 16 amino acids. Deletions cut 0 bases from V and 4 bases from J, with 16 bases between. The CDR3 loop reads CASSVGQGIFGYGYTF. CDR3 nucleotides: TGTGCCAGCAGCGTAGGGCAGGGGATCTTTGGCTATGGCTACACCTTC.

V usage is TRBV4-1 and J usage is TRBJ2-7; tentative D call: TRBD1 (5 bases). CDR1 and CDR2 from the germline V gene are MGHRA and YSYEKL. This CDR3 region has 13 residues. Trimming took off 2 bases at V and 2 bases at J, with 7 bases between the two ends. CDR3 sequence (DNA): TGCGCCAGCAGCCAAAGGGGTACCTACGAGCAGTACTTC. Translated: CASSQRGTYEQYF.

The CDR3 region has the DNA TGCGCCAGCAGCTTGGACGGGGGGACCACAGATACGCAGTATTTT. It translates to CASSLDGGTTDTQYF. The chain is built from TRBV5-1 and TRBJ2-3, with 7 bases matching TRBD2. Germline V gene sequence: CDR1 SGHRS, CDR2 YFSETQ. The CDR3 is 15 amino acids. V was pared by 0 bases and J by 2 bases, with 3 bases of the junction left unmatched.

There are a few counts of this clone. This CDR3 is CASSQEPLVTDSTDTQYF. CDR3 coding DNA: TGCGCCAGCAGCCAAGAACCGTTGGTGACAGACAGCACAGATACGCAGTATTTT. The chain carries TRBV4-1 and TRBJ2-3; the D gene is possibly TRBD1 (5 bases). Between the trimmed V and J ends, which lost 0 bases and 0 bases, there was a span of 16 bases. The CDR3 length is 18 residues. In germline, CDR1 is MGHRA, CDR2 YSYEKL.